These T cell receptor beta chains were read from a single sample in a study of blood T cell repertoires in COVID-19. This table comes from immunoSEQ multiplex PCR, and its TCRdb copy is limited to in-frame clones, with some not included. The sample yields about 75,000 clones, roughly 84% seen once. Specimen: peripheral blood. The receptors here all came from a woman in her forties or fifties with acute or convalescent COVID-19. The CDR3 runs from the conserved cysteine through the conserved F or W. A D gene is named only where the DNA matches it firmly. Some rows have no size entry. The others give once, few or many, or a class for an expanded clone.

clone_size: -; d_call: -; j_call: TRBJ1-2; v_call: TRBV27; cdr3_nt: TGTGCCACCCTCACTCGAACAGGGTCGGCCTATGGCTACACCTTC; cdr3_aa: CATLTRTGSAYGYTF
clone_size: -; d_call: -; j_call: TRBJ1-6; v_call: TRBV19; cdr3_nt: TGTGCCAGTAGTATGGGGACATTCGATTCACCCCTCCACTTT; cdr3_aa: CASSMGTFDSPLHF
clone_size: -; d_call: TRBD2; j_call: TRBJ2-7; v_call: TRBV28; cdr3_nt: TGTGCCAGCAGAGCTAGCGGGAGGGCGATATACGAGCAGTACTTC; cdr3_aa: CASRASGRAIYEQYF
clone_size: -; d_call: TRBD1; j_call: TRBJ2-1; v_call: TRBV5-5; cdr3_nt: TGTGCCAGCAGCTTCCCGGGACAGGGTGCTAATGAGCAGTTCTTC; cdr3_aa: CASSFPGQGANEQFF
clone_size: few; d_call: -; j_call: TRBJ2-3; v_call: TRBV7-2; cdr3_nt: TGTGCCAGCAGCTTAGCGGCAGGCACTAGCACAGATACGCAGTATTTT; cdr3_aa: CASSLAAGTSTDTQYF
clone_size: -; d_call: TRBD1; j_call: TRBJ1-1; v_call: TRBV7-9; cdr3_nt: TGTGCCAGCAAACTAGACAGGGCGGGGGGAGCTTTCTTT; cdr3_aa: CASKLDRAGGAFF
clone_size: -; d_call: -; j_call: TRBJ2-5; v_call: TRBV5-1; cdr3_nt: TGCGCCAGCAGTTCAAACCAAGAGACCCAGTACTTC; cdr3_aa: CASSSNQETQYF
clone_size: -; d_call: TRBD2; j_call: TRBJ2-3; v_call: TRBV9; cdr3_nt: TGTGCCAGCAGCGAGGGTATTAGCGGGGGCACAGATACGCAGTATTTT; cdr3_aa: CASSEGISGGTDTQYF
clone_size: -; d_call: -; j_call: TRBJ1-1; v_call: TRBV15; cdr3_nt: TGTGCCACCAGCGGACCCTACAGGGTCCTGAACACTGAAGCTTTCTTT; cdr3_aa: CATSGPYRVLNTEAFF
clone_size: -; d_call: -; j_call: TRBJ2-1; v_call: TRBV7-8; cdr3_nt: TGTGCCAGCAGCTCGGGGCGGGGCAATGAGCAGTTCTTC; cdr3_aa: CASSSGRGNEQFF
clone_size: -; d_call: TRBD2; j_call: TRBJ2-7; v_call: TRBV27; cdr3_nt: TGTGCCAGCAGTTTATTCCACCCCAGGCTAGCGGGAGTAGCGTACGAGCAGTACTTC; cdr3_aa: CASSLFHPRLAGVAYEQYF
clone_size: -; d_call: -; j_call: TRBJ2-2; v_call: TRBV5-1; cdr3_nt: TGCGCCAGCAGCTTTCAGGGGATAGGGGAGCTGTTTTTT; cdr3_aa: CASSFQGIGELFF
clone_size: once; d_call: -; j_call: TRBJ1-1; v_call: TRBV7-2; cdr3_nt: TGTGCCACCCAGGGGTGGGGGAGTTTTGAAGCTTTCTTT; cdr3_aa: CATQGWGSFEAFF
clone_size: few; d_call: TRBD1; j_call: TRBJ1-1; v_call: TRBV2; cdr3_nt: TGTGCCAGCAAGGGGACAGGGGCGAACACTGAAGCTTTCTTT; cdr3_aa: CASKGTGANTEAFF
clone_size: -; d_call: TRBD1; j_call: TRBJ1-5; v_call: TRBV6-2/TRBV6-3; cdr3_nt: TGTGCCAGCAGTTACGGGCAGGGGGCCAATCAGCCCCAGCATTTT; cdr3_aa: CASSYGQGANQPQHF
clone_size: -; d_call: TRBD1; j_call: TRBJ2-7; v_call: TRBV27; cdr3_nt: TGTGCCAGCAGTTTCCAGACAGGGGTTCCCTACGAGCAGTACTTC; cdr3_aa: CASSFQTGVPYEQYF
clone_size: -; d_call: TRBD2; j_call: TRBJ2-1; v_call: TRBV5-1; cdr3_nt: TGCGCCAGCAGCTTAGCTCTAGCGGGAGGAAGCTACAATGAGCAGTTCTTC; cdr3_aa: CASSLALAGGSYNEQFF
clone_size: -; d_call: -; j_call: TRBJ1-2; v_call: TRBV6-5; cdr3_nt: TGTGCCAGCAGTTCTGGTGGCGGGGGCTATGGCTACACCTTC; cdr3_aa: CASSSGGGGYGYTF
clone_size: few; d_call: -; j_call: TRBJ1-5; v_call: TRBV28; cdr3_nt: TGTGCCAGCAGTGTCCCCGCCAGGGTGCGAAGCAATCAGCCCCAGCATTTT; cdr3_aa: CASSVPARVRSNQPQHF
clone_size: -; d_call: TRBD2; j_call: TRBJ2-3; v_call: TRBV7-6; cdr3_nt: TGTGCCGGCAGCGCAAGCGGGAGAGGAGATACGCAGTATTTT; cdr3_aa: CAGSASGRGDTQYF
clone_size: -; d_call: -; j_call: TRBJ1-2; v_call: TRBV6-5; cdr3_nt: TGTGCCAGCAGTTACGTATGGGGGCCCAGGAGCTATGGCTACACCTTC; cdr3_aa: CASSYVWGPRSYGYTF
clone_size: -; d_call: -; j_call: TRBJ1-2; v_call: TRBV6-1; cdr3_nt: TGTGCCAGCAGTGAAGCGCGGGTGGGGGGCTACACCTTC; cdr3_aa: CASSEARVGGYTF
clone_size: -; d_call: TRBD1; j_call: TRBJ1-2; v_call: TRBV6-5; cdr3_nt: TGTGCCAGCAGCTACGGGGGACAGCCCTATGGCTACACCTTC; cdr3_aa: CASSYGGQPYGYTF
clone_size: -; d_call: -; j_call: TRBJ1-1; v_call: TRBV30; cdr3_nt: TGTGCCTGGAGTGGGGAGACATTGAACACTGAAGCTTTCTTT; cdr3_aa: CAWSGETLNTEAFF
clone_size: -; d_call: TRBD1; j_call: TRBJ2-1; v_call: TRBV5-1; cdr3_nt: TGCGCCAGCAGCCCGACAGGGCCGGTTCAGAGAAGCTCCTACAATGAGCAGTTCTTC; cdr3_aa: CASSPTGPVQRSSYNEQFF
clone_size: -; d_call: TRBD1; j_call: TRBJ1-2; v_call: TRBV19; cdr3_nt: TGTGCCAGTAGTATCCAGGGGGCTGGAGGCTACACCTTC; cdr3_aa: CASSIQGAGGYTF
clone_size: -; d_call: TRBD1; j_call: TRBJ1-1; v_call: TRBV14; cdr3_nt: TGTGCCAGCAGCGCCCAGGGGGGGAACACTGAAGCTTTCTTT; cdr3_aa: CASSAQGGNTEAFF
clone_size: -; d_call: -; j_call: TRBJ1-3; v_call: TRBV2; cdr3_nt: TGTGCCAGCAGTGACAGGGTACGGGGAAACACCATATATTTT; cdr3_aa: CASSDRVRGNTIYF
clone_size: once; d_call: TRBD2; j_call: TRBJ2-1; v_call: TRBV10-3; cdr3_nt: TGTGCCATCAGTGGTAATAGCGGGAGGGTGAATGAGCAGTTCTTC; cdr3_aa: CAISGNSGRVNEQFF
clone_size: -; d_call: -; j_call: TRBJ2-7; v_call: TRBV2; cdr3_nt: TGTGCCAGCGGAGTCTTCTCCTACGAGCAGTACTTC; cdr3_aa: CASGVFSYEQYF